The 29 T cell receptor beta chains listed next were all sequenced from one sample in a study of a mutant IDH1 vaccine in newly diagnosed glioma. Their antigen targets remain unknown. The method was immunoSEQ multiplex PCR; TCRdb's version includes in-frame clones alone and lacks a portion of them. The data contain around 57,000 clones, 80% to 90% of them singletons. Time point described: week 35, safety follow-up. Doses consisted of 300 ug of mutant IDH1 20-mer peptide each, paired with topical imiquimod. The specimen was PBMCs, collected from a glioma patient whose treatment included an IDH1 peptide vaccine. The receptors derive from a man in his thirties or forties with glioma.

This chain connects TRBV9 to TRBJ1-5; D remains unclear. CDR1 and CDR2 (germline): SGDLS, YYNGEE. There are 16 residues in the CDR3. V shed 3 bases and J shed 0 bases, with 13 bases lying between them. The CDR3 coding sequence is TGTGCCAGCAGCGCCGGTGGAGTGTATAGCAATCAGCCCCAGCATTTT. Amino acid sequence: CASSAGGVYSNQPQHF.

There are a few counts of this clone. The rearrangement uses TRBV29-1 and TRBJ1-1; no definite D call. Trimming took off 5 bases at V and 1 base at J, with 8 bases between the two ends. The germline gives CDR1 SQVTM, CDR2 ANQGSEA. The CDR3 is 12 residues long. For the CDR3, the DNA is TGCAGCGTTCGGGAAGGGAACACTGAAGCTTTCTTT. Its translation is CSVREGNTEAFF.

The rearrangement joins TRBV7-9 to TRBJ1-6; 7 bases match TRBD1. CDR3 size: 17 residues. V was pared by 5 bases and J by 0 bases, with 7 bases of the junction left unmatched. Germline V CDR1 and CDR2: SEHNR, FQNEAQ (reference sequence). The chain's CDR3 is CASSTATGSSYNSPLHF. CDR3 bases: TGTGCCAGCAGCACCGCGACAGGGAGCTCCTATAATTCACCCCTCCACTTT.

V is TRBV19 and J is TRBJ2-1; D might be TRBD1 or TRBD2, each matching 5 bases. Germline assignment: CDR1 LNHDA and CDR2 SQIVND (reference sequence). With 9 bases removed from V and 1 base from J, the gap between germline ends came to 16 bases. There are 15 residues in the CDR3. CDR3 nucleotide sequence: TGTGCCAGCCACCCCACGGGGCATTCCTACAATGAGCAGTTCTTC. Translating gives CASHPTGHSYNEQFF.

This chain connects TRBV4-1 to TRBJ2-1; TRBD2 matches at 16 bases. The germline V gene encodes CDR1 MGHRA and CDR2 YSYEKL. The CDR3 is made up of 21 amino acids. The trim removed 4 bases at V and 2 bases at J, leaving 14 bases unmatched. The CDR3 nucleotides are TGCGCCAGCAGCCGACACTTACCGGGACTAGCGGGGGGGCTAACCTACAATGAGCAGTTCTTC. It is translated as CASSRHLPGLAGGLTYNEQFF.

The chain combines TRBV5-1 with TRBJ1-1, with 10 positions matching TRBD1. Trimming cost V 0 bases and J 0 bases; bases outside gene matches: 5. Germline CDR1 is SGHRS and CDR2 is YFSETQ. The CDR3 is 17 amino acids. The CDR3 nucleotides read TGCGCCAGCAGCTTGGGGGGACAGGGGTTTTTGAACACTGAAGCTTTCTTT. Translated: CASSLGGQGFLNTEAFF.

The chain couples TRBV18 to TRBJ2-5; the D is unclear. The CDR3 is 13 residues long. CDR1 is KGHSH, CDR2 LQKENI, per germline. Trimming shortened V by 1 base and J by 4 bases, and 7 bases separated the two germline ends. As DNA, the CDR3 is TGTGCCAGCTCACCACGGGCGGCAGAGACCCAGTACTTC. Protein: CASSPRAAETQYF. The full variable domain, rest sourced from reference TRBV18 and TRBJ2-5, is NAGVMQNPRHLVRRRGQEARLRCSPMKGHSHVYWYRQLPEEGLKFMVYLQKENIIDESGMPKERFSAEFPKEGPSILRIQQVVRGDSAAYFCASSPRAAETQYFGPGTRLLVL.

V and J are TRBV10-2 and TRBJ1-4; weak D call: TRBD1 (5 bases). The CDR3 is 15 amino acids. Per germline, CDR1 WSHSY and CDR2 SAAADI. Trimming left V 2 bases short and J 8 bases short, with 15 bases between. The CDR3 protein is CASSETGTRGEKLFF. The CDR3, as DNA: TGCGCCAGCAGTGAGACCGGGACCCGGGGGGAAAAACTGTTTTTT.

The J gene is TRBJ1-4, the V gene TRBV5-1; no clear D. Looked up from germline, CDR1 is SGHRS and CDR2 is YFSETQ. The V end lost 0 bases, the J end lost 7 bases, and 13 bases lay between the germline ends. The CDR3 runs 15 residues. In nucleotides, the CDR3 is TGCGCCAGCAGCTTGGGGACCCAGGAGGGTGAAAAACTGTTTTTT. Its protein is CASSLGTQEGEKLFF.

V is TRBV7-2 and J is TRBJ2-7; either TRBD1 or TRBD2 may fit D (5 bases each). Germline V lookup: CDR1 SGHTA, CDR2 FQGNSA. This CDR3 is built from 18 residues. Trimming cost V 1 base and J 2 bases, with 21 bases left between them. The CDR3 DNA follows: TGTGCCAGCAGCTTAGGGGAGCTGAGGACATCGAGGGCCTACGAGCAGTACTTC. It is translated as CASSLGELRTSRAYEQYF.

This sequence joins TRBV30 and TRBJ2-5, with D perhaps being TRBD1 or TRBD2 (6 bases each). Near its end, the DNA agrees better with TRBJ2-7, so the J call may be wrong. The CDR3 spans 13 residues. Germline CDR1 GTSNPN, CDR2 SVGIG (reference sequence). CDR3 nucleotides: TGTGCCTGGAGTAGGGGGGCGACCCACGAGCAGTACTTC. Translating it yields CAWSRGATHEQYF.

The V gene is TRBV7-8, the J gene TRBJ1-1; D is undetermined. The V end lost 1 base, the J end lost 3 bases, and 9 bases lay between the germline ends. The CDR3 totals 14 residues. Germline lookup yields CDR1 SGHVS and CDR2 FQNEAQ. CDR3 sequence: CASSLDGLDTEAFF. The CDR3 DNA reads TGTGCCAGCAGCTTAGATGGTTTGGACACTGAAGCTTTCTTT.

The chain combines TRBV19 with TRBJ2-3; 7 bases align to TRBD1. Germline lookup yields CDR1 LNHDA and CDR2 SQIVND (reference sequence). J lost 4 bases, V lost 4 bases, and 2 bases had no gene match. There are 13 residues in the CDR3. CDR3 sequence (DNA): TGTGCCAGTAGTAGCCAGGGGGCAGATACGCAGTATTTT. Its protein product is CASSSQGADTQYF.

V usage is TRBV9 and J usage is TRBJ2-5; D is unclear. Trimming removed 2 bases at V and 1 base at J, with 6 bases between. Germline CDR1 SGDLS, CDR2 YYNGEE. The CDR3 totals 13 residues. This CDR3 reads CASSVRTQETQYF. Written as DNA, the CDR3 is TGTGCCAGCAGCGTGAGGACCCAAGAGACCCAGTACTTC. Using reference TRBV9 and TRBJ2-5 for the parts outside the CDR3, the full variable domain is DSGVTQTPKHLITATGQRVTLRCSPRSGDLSVYWYQQSLDQGLQFLIQYYNGEERAKGNILERFSAQQFPDLHSELNLSSLELGDSALYFCASSVRTQETQYFGPGTRLLVL.

The rearrangement links TRBV19 to TRBJ1-2, with 7 nucleotides matching TRBD1. Trimming removed 4 bases from V and 5 bases from J; junction bases left unmatched: 10. Germline assignment: CDR1 LNHDA and CDR2 SQIVND (reference sequence). The CDR3 consists of 15 residues. CDR3: CASSTGTAAWYGYTF. The CDR3 DNA sequence: TGTGCCAGTAGTACAGGGACAGCGGCGTGGTATGGCTACACCTTC. The variable domain in full, completed from reference TRBV19 and TRBJ1-2, reads DGGITQSPKYLFRKEGQNVTLSCEQNLNHDAMYWYRQDPGQGLRLIYYSQIVNDFQKGDIAEGYSVSREKKESFPLTVTSAQKNPTAFYLCASSTGTAAWYGYTFGSGTRLTVV.

This clone was seen a few times. The CDR3 loop reads CATSRDPGYRAEAFF. The CDR3, as DNA: TGTGCCACCAGCAGAGATCCAGGGTATCGGGCTGAAGCTTTCTTT. This chain uses TRBV15 with TRBJ1-1; D possibly corresponds to TRBD1 (5 bases). Trimming pared 0 bases from V and 6 bases from J, leaving 14 bases between. The V gene's germline CDR1 is LNHNV and CDR2 YYDKDF (reference sequence). The CDR3 length is 15 residues.

The sample holds one count of this clone. J is TRBJ1-6 and V is TRBV6-5; a weak D match, TRBD1 (6 bases). Trimming stripped 0 bases from V and 6 bases from J, with 12 bases between. The CDR3 is 16 amino acids. Germline V gene sequence: CDR1 MNHEY, CDR2 SVGAGI. CDR3 sequence reads: CASSYSTGAVNSPLHF. CDR3 DNA: TGTGCCAGCAGTTACTCGACAGGAGCGGTTAATTCACCCCTCCACTTT.

The J gene is TRBJ1-2, the V gene TRBV7-9; D remains unclear. Germline V gene data show CDR1 as SEHNR and CDR2 as FQNEAQ (reference sequence). The CDR3 has 13 residues. Between the trimmed V and J ends, which lost 1 base and 2 bases, there was a span of 5 bases. The CDR3 DNA reads TGTGCCAGCAGCTTAGTCGAAAACTATGGCTACACCTTC. Translated: CASSLVENYGYTF.

The rearrangement links TRBV29-1 to TRBJ2-3; D gene ambiguous. CDR1 and CDR2 from the germline V gene are SQVTM and ANQGSEA. The ends were cut back, 7 bases at V and 2 bases at J, with 10 bases in the middle. The length of the CDR3 is 12 residues. The CDR3 protein is CSALVDTDTQYF. CDR3 DNA: TGCAGCGCACTTGTGGACACAGATACGCAGTATTTT.

The chain uses TRBV9 and TRBJ1-2, with D possibly matching TRBD1 (6 bases). This CDR3 spans 12 amino acids. V lost 0 bases and J 6 bases, leaving 6 bases between the germline ends. Germline CDR1 is SGDLS and CDR2 is YYNGEE. DNA for the CDR3: TGTGCCAGCAGCGTAGACAGGGATGGCTACACCTTC. Its protein is CASSVDRDGYTF.

The chain links TRBV27 to TRBJ1-1; D is unresolved. CDR3 size: 14 residues. Germline loops: CDR1 MNHEY, CDR2 SMNVEV (reference sequence). V was cut by 2 bases and J by 4 bases, with 11 bases left in between. The CDR3 DNA sequence: TGTGCCAGCAGTTTAGGACCCCGGGCCACTGAAGCTTTCTTT. Protein product: CASSLGPRATEAFF.

The sample holds a few counts of this clone. This rearrangement joins TRBV5-1 to TRBJ2-7; D gene ambiguous. This CDR3 is 12 amino acids long. Trimming pared 10 bases from V and 0 bases from J, leaving 11 bases between. Germline-derived CDR1 and CDR2 are SGHRS and YFSETQ. The CDR3 bases are TGCGCCTCAAGAGATAGCTCCTACGAGCAGTACTTC. This translates into CASRDSSYEQYF.

The gene calls are TRBV5-1 and TRBJ2-6; possible D gene TRBD2, 5 bases. Germline CDR1 is SGHRS and CDR2 is YFSETQ. This CDR3 comprises 18 residues. Trimming left V 0 bases short and J 0 bases short, with 13 bases between. The CDR3 reads CASSLAPDTSSGANVLTF. CDR3 coding DNA: TGCGCCAGCAGCTTGGCCCCGGATACTAGCTCTGGGGCCAACGTCCTGACTTTC.

As concerns this clone: Because the CDR3's place on the DNA is in doubt, the DNA is left out and the CDR3 is given as listed by TCRdb. The V and J genes are TRBV4-1 and TRBJ1-2; no check of the table's D call, TRBD1, against the DNA was made. CDR1 MGHRA and CDR2 YSYEKL come from the germline V gene. From its first to its last residue, the CDR3 has 16 amino acids. CDR3: CASSQHSGQGLSGYTF.

The chain links TRBV15 to TRBJ1-5; possible D gene TRBD1, 5 bases. The ends were cut back, 0 bases at V and 4 bases at J, with 19 bases in the middle. The CDR3 spans 18 residues. Germline CDR1 is LNHNV and CDR2 is YYDKDF (reference sequence). Written as DNA, the CDR3 is TGTGCCACCAGCAGAGATCGGTTTAGGGGAGGTCGTAATCAGCCCCAGCATTTT. It specifies CATSRDRFRGGRNQPQHF.

The chain links TRBV27 to TRBJ2-7; 8 bases fit TRBD1. The CDR3 covers 15 residues. V trimming: 5 bases; J trimming: 2 bases; junction bases outside the gene matches: 8. Germline CDR1 and CDR2: MNHEY and SMNVEV (reference sequence). The CDR3 loop is CASSAIQGATYEQYF. As DNA, the CDR3 is TGTGCCAGCAGTGCCATTCAGGGGGCAACCTACGAGCAGTACTTC.

A few counts support this clone. The chain is built from TRBV29-1 and TRBJ1-1; D perhaps matches TRBD1 (6 bases). Trimming removed 5 bases from V and 1 base from J, with 11 bases in between. Germline V gene lookup returns CDR1 SQVTM and CDR2 ANQGSEA. This CDR3 has 13 residues. CDR3 sequence reads: CSVFRTANTEAFF. The CDR3 DNA reads TGCAGCGTTTTTAGGACAGCGAACACTGAAGCTTTCTTT.

The V call is TRBV6-1, the J call TRBJ2-2; 8 bases fit TRBD2. The CDR3 consists of 15 residues. Germline loops: CDR1 MNHNS, CDR2 SASEGT. J lost 4 bases, V lost 5 bases, and 6 bases had no gene match. DNA of the CDR3: TGTGCCAGCAGTCCCCAGCGGGGGCGCACCGGGGAGCTGTTTTTT. Translated: CASSPQRGRTGELFF.

In DNA, the CDR3 is TGTGCCAGCAGCTTAGGGGCGGCGGGGATCACAGATACGCAGTATTTT. Its translation: CASSLGAAGITDTQYF. The chain is built from TRBV7-9 and TRBJ2-3, with a possible D match to TRBD2 (6 bases). This CDR3 has 16 residues. The V gene's germline CDR1 is SEHNR and CDR2 FQNEAQ (reference sequence). Trimming took 1 base from V and 2 from J, leaving 13 bases between them. The complete variable domain, with remaining parts taken from reference TRBV7-9 and TRBJ2-3, reads DTGVSQNPRHKITKRGQNVTFRCDPISEHNRLYWYRQTLGQGPEFLTYFQNEAQLEKSRLLSDRFSAERPKGSFSTLEIQRTEQGDSAMYLCASSLGAAGITDTQYFGPGTRLTVL.